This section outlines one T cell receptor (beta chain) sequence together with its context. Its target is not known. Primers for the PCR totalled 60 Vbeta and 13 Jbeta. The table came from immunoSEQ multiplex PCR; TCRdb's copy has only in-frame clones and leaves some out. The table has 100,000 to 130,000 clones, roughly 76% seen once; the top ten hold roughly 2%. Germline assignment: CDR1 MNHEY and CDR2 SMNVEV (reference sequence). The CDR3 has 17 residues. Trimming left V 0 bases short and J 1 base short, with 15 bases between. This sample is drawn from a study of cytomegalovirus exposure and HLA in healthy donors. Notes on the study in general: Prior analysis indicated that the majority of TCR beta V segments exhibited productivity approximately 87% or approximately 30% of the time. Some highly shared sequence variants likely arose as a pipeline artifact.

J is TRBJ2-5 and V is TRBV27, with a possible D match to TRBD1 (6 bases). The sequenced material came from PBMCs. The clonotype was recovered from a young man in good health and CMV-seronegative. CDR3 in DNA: TGTGCCAGCAGTTTATCGCAGGGGTCCAGGGCCCAAGAGACCCAGTACTTC. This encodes CASSLSQGSRAQETQYF.